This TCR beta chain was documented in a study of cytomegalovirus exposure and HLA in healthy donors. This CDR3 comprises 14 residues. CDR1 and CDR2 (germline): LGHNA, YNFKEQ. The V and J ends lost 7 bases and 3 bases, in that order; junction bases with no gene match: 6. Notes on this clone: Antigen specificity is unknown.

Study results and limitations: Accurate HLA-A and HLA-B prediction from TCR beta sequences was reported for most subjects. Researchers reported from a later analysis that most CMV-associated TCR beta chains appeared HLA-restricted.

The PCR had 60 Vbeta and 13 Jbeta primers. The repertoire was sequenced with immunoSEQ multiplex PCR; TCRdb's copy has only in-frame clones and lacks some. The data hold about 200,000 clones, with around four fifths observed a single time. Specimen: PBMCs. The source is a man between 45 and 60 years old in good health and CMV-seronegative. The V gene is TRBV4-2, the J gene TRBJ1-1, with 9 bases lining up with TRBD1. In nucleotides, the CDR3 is TGTGCCAGCAATTGGGACAGGGACCACACTGAAGCTTTCTTT. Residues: CASNWDRDHTEAFF.